One sample yielded the 9 T cell receptor beta chains listed below, sequenced in a study of TIL therapy for anti-PD-1-resistant metastatic lung cancer. This sample's time point: pre-treatment sample, taken before nivolumab and TIL therapy. Pleural nodules or supraclavicular lymph nodes made up most of the excised metastases sampled. The libraries were made with immunoSEQ v3. Assay: immunoSEQ multiplex PCR; the TCRdb copy retains only in-frame clones and omits some. The sample contains about 100,000 clones, under 70% of which appear only once. The material sequenced was tumor tissue, taken at baseline. All receptors derive from a person between 25 and 80 years old with non-small cell lung cancer.

V usage is TRBV4-1 and J usage is TRBJ2-1; TRBD1 agrees at 8 bases. The V gene's germline CDR1 is MGHRA and CDR2 YSYEKL. CDR3 size: 14 residues. The V and J ends lost 3 bases and 9 bases, in that order; junction bases with no gene match: 7. The CDR3 DNA sequence: TGCGCCAGCAGCCAGGGACAGGTTCAAATTGAGCAGTTCTTC. The encoded protein is CASSQGQVQIEQFF.

In this sample, this clone turned up once. Written as DNA, the CDR3 is TGTGCCAGAAGCAAGGGACAGCTTGGAAACACCATATATTTT. Its protein product is CARSKGQLGNTIYF. The rearrangement uses TRBV5-3 and TRBJ1-3, with 7 bases that match TRBD1. TRBV5-3 qualifies as an ORF whose function is uncertain. V was clipped by 4 bases and J by 3 bases; unmatched bases: 4. CDR3 length equals 14 residues.

The chain employs TRBV2 and TRBJ2-3; D is unclear. CDR1 SNHLY and CDR2 FYNNEI come from the germline V gene. Between the trimmed V and J ends, which lost 7 bases and 0 bases, there was a span of 11 bases. There are 14 residues in the CDR3. The CDR3 loop is CASKGNPSTDTQYF. Written as DNA, the CDR3 is TGTGCCAGCAAGGGAAACCCGAGCACAGATACGCAGTATTTT. Full variable domain (outside the CDR3, taken from reference TRBV2 and TRBJ2-3): EPEVTQTPSHQVTQMGQEVILRCVPISNHLYFYWYRQILGQKVEFLVSFYNNEISEKSEIFDDQFSVERPDGSNFTLKIRSTKLEDSAMYFCASKGNPSTDTQYFGPGTRLTVL.

The V and J genes are TRBV7-2 and TRBJ2-5; a weak D match, TRBD1 (6 bases). The germline V and J ends were trimmed by 5 bases and 4 bases, with 17 bases remaining between them. This CDR3 has 15 residues. Germline V gives CDR1 SGHTA, CDR2 FQGNSA. CDR3 loop: CASSPDPGAGETQYF. Here the CDR3 DNA reads TGTGCCAGCAGCCCCGACCCAGGGGCTGGAGAGACCCAGTACTTC.

The J gene is TRBJ2-5, the V gene TRBV7-9; 8 bases fit TRBD2. The CDR3 length is 13 residues. Germline CDR1 is SEHNR and CDR2 is FQNEAQ (reference sequence). V dropped 5 bases and J dropped 5; count of bases not matched to a gene: 4. This chain's CDR3 is CASSPGLVETQYF. CDR3 sequence (DNA): TGTGCCAGCAGCCCGGGACTAGTTGAGACCCAGTACTTC.

DNA for the CDR3: TGTGCCAGTGATTTCGCGGGAGGTGGTAGGCAGTTCTTC. Translated: CASDFAGGGRQFF. The chain is built from TRBV19 and TRBJ2-1; 8 nucleotides match TRBD2. The CDR3 consists of 13 residues. Germline V gives CDR1 LNHDA, CDR2 SQIVND (reference sequence). Unmatched junction bases numbered 12, after V lost 8 bases and J lost 12 bases.

The V call is TRBV5-1, the J call TRBJ2-4, with 11 bases aligning to TRBD1. Per germline, CDR1 SGHRS and CDR2 YFSETQ. Trimming cost V 4 bases and J 9 bases; bases outside gene matches: 9. CDR3 length equals 15 residues. The CDR3 coding sequence is TGCGCCAGCAGCACGGACGGGACAGGGGGTAGCATTCAGTACTTC. Amino acids: CASSTDGTGGSIQYF.

The J gene is TRBJ1-2, the V gene TRBV27; 7 bases are shared with TRBD1. This CDR3 is 13 amino acids long. Per germline, CDR1 MNHEY and CDR2 SMNVEV (reference sequence). The V and J ends lost 5 bases and 4 bases, in that order; junction bases with no gene match: 4. For the CDR3, the DNA is TGTGCCAGCAGTCTCCCAGGGGGCTATGGCTACACCTTC. Its translation is CASSLPGGYGYTF.

As DNA, the CDR3 is TGTGCCAGCAGTAAGGGGACAGCCTACGAGCAGTACTTC. Its translation is CASSKGTAYEQYF. The chain links TRBV9 to TRBJ2-7; TRBD1 agrees at 7 bases. V lost 5 bases, J lost 2 bases, and 4 bases stayed unmatched. The CDR3 totals 13 residues. Germline assignment: CDR1 SGDLS and CDR2 YYNGEE.